Following are 20 T cell receptor beta chains from one sample sequenced in a study of OX40 agonist ivuxolimab in advanced cancers. Data came from immunoSEQ multiplex PCR; TCRdb stores just in-frame clones and leaves some out. The profile covers tens of thousands of clones, with around 87% appearing a single time and under 30% taken by the ten largest. The sequenced sample was CD4+ or CD8+ T cells sorted from blood, obtained in a trial of the OX40 agonist ivuxolimab. The receptors derive from an adult with an advanced solid tumor such as melanoma, head and neck, liver or kidney cancer.

The chain has TRBV4-2 and TRBJ2-1, with unresolved D. The V end lost 1 base, the J end lost 7 bases, and 2 bases lay between the germline ends. The CDR3 covers 11 residues. Germline V CDR1 and CDR2: LGHNA, YNFKEQ. The CDR3 DNA reads TGTGCCAGCAGCCAAGGAAATGAGCAGTTCTTC. It encodes CASSQGNEQFF.

The chain joins TRBV2 to TRBJ2-6; D may be TRBD1 (6 bases). Germline CDR1 and CDR2: SNHLY and FYNNEI. CDR3 length: 14 amino acids. V was shortened by 5 bases and J by 2 bases, with 7 bases between the two germline ends. The CDR3 here is CASSWGPGANVLTF. CDR3 DNA: TGTGCCAGCAGTTGGGGGCCTGGGGCCAACGTCCTGACTTTC.

This clone appeared a single time. The rearrangement uses TRBV5-6 and TRBJ2-2; TRBD2 matches at 8 bases. This CDR3 contains 16 residues. V was pared by 0 bases and J by 0 bases, with 1 base of the junction left unmatched. Germline CDR1 SGHDT, CDR2 YYEEEE. CDR3 in amino acids: CASSLAGGPNTGELFF. The DNA for the CDR3 is TGTGCCAGCAGCTTGGCGGGAGGGCCGAACACCGGGGAGCTGTTTTTT.

This clone has only a few counts. The CDR3 protein is CASSADFYNEQFF. As DNA, the CDR3 is TGTGCCAGTAGCGCAGACTTCTACAATGAGCAGTTCTTC. The genes are TRBV19 and TRBJ2-1; D call uncertain. The CDR3 spans 13 residues. CDR1 is LNHDA, CDR2 SQIVND, per germline (reference sequence). Trimming removed 6 bases from V and 3 bases from J, with 9 bases in between.

The chain uses TRBV7-2 and TRBJ1-2; D ambiguous. V was cut by 0 bases and J by 1 base, with 0 bases left in between. The germline CDR1 and CDR2 sequences are SGHTA and FQGNSA. The CDR3 consists of 12 residues. Here the CDR3 DNA reads TGTGCCAGCAGCTTAGCTAACTATGGCTACACCTTC. Translation: CASSLANYGYTF. The whole variable domain, filled in from reference TRBV7-2 and TRBJ1-2, reads GAGVSQSPSNKVTEKGKDVELRCDPISGHTALYWYRQSLGQGLEFLIYFQGNSAPDKSGLPSDRFSAERTGGSVSTLTIQRTQQEDSAVYLCASSLANYGYTFGSGTRLTVV.

This clone is a singleton in its sample. The chain combines TRBV5-1 with TRBJ2-7; TRBD1 is a possible D gene (5 bases). This CDR3 has 15 residues. Germline assignment: CDR1 SGHRS and CDR2 YFSETQ. The V end was cut by 0 bases, the J end by 2 bases, with 12 bases between. The CDR3 loop is CASSLARQRTYEQYF. The CDR3, as DNA: TGCGCCAGCAGCTTGGCCAGACAGAGAACCTACGAGCAGTACTTC. Full variable domain (missing parts from reference TRBV5-1 and TRBJ2-7): KAGVTQTPRYLIKTRGQQVTLSCSPISGHRSVSWYQQTPGQGLQFLFEYFSETQRNKGNFPGRFSGRQFSNSRSEMNVSTLELGDSALYLCASSLARQRTYEQYFGPGTRLTVT.

The gene calls are TRBV18 and TRBJ2-7, with 9 bases that match TRBD2. V was clipped by 2 bases and J by 3 bases; unmatched bases: 2. Germline V gene sequence: CDR1 KGHSH, CDR2 LQKENI. The CDR3 totals 14 residues. The CDR3 DNA reads as TGTGCCAGCTCACCAGAACTAGCGGGCTACGAGCAGTACTTC. This gives the protein CASSPELAGYEQYF.

V gene TRBV5-1 combines with J gene TRBJ2-7, with D perhaps TRBD1 (5 bases). This CDR3 is 14 amino acids long. Trimming took 0 bases from V and 4 from J, leaving 11 bases between them. Germline values: CDR1 SGHRS, CDR2 YFSETQ. Written as DNA, the CDR3 is TGCGCCAGCAGCTTGGAAGGGGTAACTTACGAGCAGTACTTC. As protein: CASSLEGVTYEQYF.

This rearrangement joins TRBV5-1 to TRBJ2-7; D perhaps matches TRBD2 (6 bases). Per germline, CDR1 SGHRS and CDR2 YFSETQ. The CDR3 is made up of 15 amino acids. V was pared by 4 bases and J by 0 bases, with 14 bases between. For the CDR3, the DNA is TGCGCCAGCAGCCTAGCGCCACTGAGCTCCTACGAGCAGTACTTC. Amino acid sequence: CASSLAPLSSYEQYF.

V usage is TRBV6-6 and J usage is TRBJ2-2; D possibly corresponds to TRBD2 (6 bases). CDR3 length equals 14 residues. The germline V gene has CDR1 MNHNY and CDR2 SVGAGI (reference sequence). V was clipped by 7 bases and J by 6 bases, with 15 bases between them. CDR3 amino acids: CASTNLGSAGELFF. The CDR3, as DNA: TGTGCCAGCACCAACCTCGGGAGCGCCGGGGAGCTGTTTTTT.

The genes are TRBV11-3 and TRBJ2-1; 13 positions agree with TRBD2. J lost 2 bases, V lost 5 bases, and 9 bases had no gene match. This CDR3 comprises 18 residues. Germline V gene data show CDR1 as SGHNT and CDR2 as YENEEA. Here the CDR3 reads CASSPRTSGSRAYNEQFF. The CDR3 nucleotides are TGTGCCAGCAGCCCCCGGACTAGCGGGAGTCGGGCCTACAATGAGCAGTTCTTC.

This chain links TRBV29-1 with TRBJ2-4, with 12 bases that match TRBD2. Germline trimming cut 6 bases from V and 3 bases from J; bases unmatched to any gene: 15. Germline lookup yields CDR1 SQVTM and CDR2 ANQGSEA. The CDR3 has 18 amino acids. CDR3 sequence (DNA): TGCAGCGTGTATGTACTAGGACTAGCGGGATACGACAAAAACATTCAGTACTTC. Protein: CSVYVLGLAGYDKNIQYF.

CDR3 sequence reads: CASGLDVPPYEQYF. CDR3 nucleotides: TGTGCTAGTGGTTTGGACGTACCACCGTACGAGCAGTACTTC. The rearrangement links TRBV12-5 to TRBJ2-7; D ambiguous. With 1 base removed from V and 4 bases from J, the gap between germline ends came to 11 bases. The CDR3 loop spans 14 amino acids. The germline V gene encodes CDR1 LGHNT and CDR2 FRNRAP.

The rearrangement links TRBV27 to TRBJ1-3; the D gene is possibly TRBD1 (6 bases). Between the trimmed V and J ends, which lost 5 bases and 0 bases, there was a span of 17 bases. CDR1 is MNHEY, CDR2 SMNVEV, per germline (reference sequence). The CDR3 runs to 17 residues. The chain's CDR3 is CASSPFGGSLSGNTIYF. Here the CDR3 DNA reads TGTGCCAGCAGTCCATTCGGGGGCAGCCTCTCTGGAAACACCATATATTTT.

Regarding this clone: The same CDR3 arises from other DNA sequences in this sample as well. The chain combines TRBV18 with TRBJ2-5; D gene ambiguous. Trimming removed 2 bases from V and 5 bases from J, with 9 bases in between. This CDR3 has 13 amino acids. Germline CDR1 and CDR2: KGHSH and LQKENI. The CDR3 DNA reads TGTGCCAGCTCACCAGGGCAGGAGGAGACCCAGTACTTC. This translates into CASSPGQEETQYF.

The V gene is TRBV4-1, the J gene TRBJ1-6; TRBD1 is a possible D gene (6 bases). V lost 4 bases to trimming and J lost 5 bases, with 15 bases between them. CDR1 and CDR2 (germline): MGHRA, YSYEKL. The CDR3 is 16 residues long. The CDR3 here is CASSRLQGFNNSPLHF. CDR3 DNA sequence: TGCGCCAGCAGCCGCTTACAGGGTTTCAATAATTCACCCCTCCACTTT.

The rearrangement joins TRBV7-5 to TRBJ1-5; the D segment call TRBD1 is taken from the table without a DNA check. TRBV7-5 is designated a pseudogene. The CDR3 is made up of 17 amino acids. Here the CDR3 reads CARSLARQAGSNQPQHF. The CDR3 region has the DNA TGTGCCAGAAGCTTAGCGCGACAGGCGGGTAGCAATCAGCCCCAGCATTTT.

This clone was seen a single time. This CDR3 is CASSQDLGQAEQFF. Here the CDR3 DNA reads TGCGCCAGCAGCCAAGATTTGGGGCAGGCGGAACAGTTCTTC. The chain carries TRBV4-1 and TRBJ2-1; possible D gene TRBD1, 5 bases. Germline-derived CDR1 and CDR2 are MGHRA and YSYEKL. V lost 0 bases and J lost 13, with 16 bases in between. This CDR3 spans 14 amino acids.

The gene calls are TRBV7-9 and TRBJ1-5; D is ambiguous. Trimming took 5 bases from V and 0 from J, leaving 8 bases between them. This CDR3 region has 14 residues. Germline V gene lookup returns CDR1 SEHNR and CDR2 FQNEAQ (reference sequence). The DNA of the CDR3 is TGTGCCAGCAGCCCAAGATTTAGCAATCAGCCCCAGCATTTT. Its protein product is CASSPRFSNQPQHF.

This sequence joins TRBV11-2 and TRBJ2-5; TRBD1 or TRBD2 may be the D gene (5 bases each). The end of the DNA is better explained by TRBJ2-7, so the J call may be wrong. CDR1 SGHAT and CDR2 FQNNGV come from the germline V gene. CDR3 size: 15 residues. The CDR3 protein is CASSLGQRLGAEQYF. For the CDR3, the DNA is TGTGCCAGCAGCTTAGGGCAGCGGCTCGGGGCCGAGCAGTACTTC.